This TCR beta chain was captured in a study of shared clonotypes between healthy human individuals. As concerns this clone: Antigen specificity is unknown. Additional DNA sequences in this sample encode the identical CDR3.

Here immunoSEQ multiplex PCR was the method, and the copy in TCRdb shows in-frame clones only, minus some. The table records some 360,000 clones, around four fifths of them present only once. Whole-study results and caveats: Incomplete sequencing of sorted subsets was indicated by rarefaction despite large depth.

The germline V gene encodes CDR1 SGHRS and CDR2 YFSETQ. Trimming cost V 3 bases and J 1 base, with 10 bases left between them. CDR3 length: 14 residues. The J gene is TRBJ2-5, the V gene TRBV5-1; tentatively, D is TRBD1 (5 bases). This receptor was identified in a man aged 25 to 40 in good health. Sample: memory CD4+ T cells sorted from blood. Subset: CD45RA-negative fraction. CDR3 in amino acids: CASSSQGSQETQYF. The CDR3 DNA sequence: TGCGCCAGCAGCTCCCAGGGATCCCAAGAGACCCAGTACTTC.